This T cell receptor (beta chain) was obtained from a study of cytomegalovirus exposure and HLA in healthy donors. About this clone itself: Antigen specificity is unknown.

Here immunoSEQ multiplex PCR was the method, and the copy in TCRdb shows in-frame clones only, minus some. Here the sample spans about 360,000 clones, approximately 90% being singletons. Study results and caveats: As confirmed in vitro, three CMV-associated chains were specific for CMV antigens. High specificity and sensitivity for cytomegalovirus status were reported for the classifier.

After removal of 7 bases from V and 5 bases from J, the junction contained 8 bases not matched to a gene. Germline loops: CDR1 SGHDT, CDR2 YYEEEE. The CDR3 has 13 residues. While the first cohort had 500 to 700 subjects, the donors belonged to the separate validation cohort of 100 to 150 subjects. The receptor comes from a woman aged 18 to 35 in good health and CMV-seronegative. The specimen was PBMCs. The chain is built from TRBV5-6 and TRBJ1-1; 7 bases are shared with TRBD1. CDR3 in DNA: TGTGCCAGCCTGTTGGCAGGGGGAACTGAAGCTTTCTTT. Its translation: CASLLAGGTEAFF.